The 3 T cell receptor beta chains below were found in one sample sequenced in a study of control samples from healthy donors and cancer patients. The data were produced by immunoSEQ multiplex PCR, yet TCRdb's version contains in-frame clones alone and is incomplete. The sample consists of about 220,000 clones, about 93% of them appearing once. Sequenced: blood. The receptors derive from a man aged 45-65 years in good health.

This clone was observed once. The DNA of the CDR3 is TGTGCCAGCAGTTTGCGGGATCGCTATGGCTACACCTTC. Translated: CASSLRDRYGYTF. J is TRBJ1-2 and V is TRBV28, with no clear D. This CDR3 has 13 residues. V was pared by 3 bases and J by 4 bases, with 9 bases between. Germline CDR1 MDHEN, CDR2 SYDVKM.

The chain is built from TRBV6-4 and TRBJ1-1, with D possibly TRBD1 on 5 matching bases. Germline assignment: CDR1 MRHNA and CDR2 SNTAGT. The ends were cut back, 6 bases at V and 0 bases at J, with 11 bases in the middle. The CDR3 runs to 14 residues. The CDR3, as DNA: TGTGCCAGCAGACCGACAGATTTGAACACTGAAGCTTTCTTT. Translated: CASRPTDLNTEAFF.

This sequence joins TRBV3-1 (or the pseudogene TRBV3-2) and TRBJ1-4; D might be TRBD1 (6 bases). Looked up from germline, CDR1 is LGHDT and CDR2 is YNNKEL (reference sequence). Trimming pared 0 bases from V and 4 bases from J, leaving 15 bases between. The CDR3 totals 17 residues. CDR3 coding DNA: TGTGCCAGCAGCCAAGAGATCGCGGACAGACATAATGAAAAACTGTTTTTT. It codes for CASSQEIADRHNEKLFF.